This TCR beta chain was sequenced for a study of cytomegalovirus exposure and HLA in healthy donors. For the study at large: Sequencing of roughly 180 million T cells in an earlier analysis found 95 million to 120 million unique TCR beta sequences. Study findings and constraints: In the analysis, some V segments, TRBV6-2 and TRBV6-3 included, were excluded as indistinguishable. Apparent HLA restriction characterized most CMV-associated TCR beta chains in a later analysis. An observed cluster of highly shared sequence variants was recorded as a likely sequencing artifact.

The CDR3 covers 14 residues. The V gene lost 3 bases and the J gene lost 3 bases, with 9 bases spanning the gap. Germline values: CDR1 KGHSH, CDR2 LQKENI. This clone appeared once. Its specificity is unknown. This PCR relied on a set of 60 Vbeta primers and 13 Jbeta primers. TCRdb keeps only in-frame clones here, not all; method: immunoSEQ multiplex PCR. Seen here are about 170,000 clones, over 75% observed once, and the top ten hold about 0.91%. Material: PBMCs. The clonotype originates from a woman aged 45-65 years in good health and CMV-seropositive. The chain carries TRBV18 and TRBJ1-5; D is perhaps TRBD1 (5 bases). The CDR3 here is CASSPEGINQPQHF. In DNA form, the CDR3 reads TGTGCCAGCTCACCGGAGGGGATCAATCAGCCCCAGCATTTT.